The rows below give T cell receptor beta chains drawn from one sample of a study of T cell repertoires in cytomegalovirus infection. For these receptors, no antigen is known. TCRdb fed the reads into MiXCR, producing one record per CDR3 protein. Here the sample spans 900,000 to 950,000 distinct CDR3 sequences, approximately 31% being singletons. The sample here was cultured CD8+ T cells from PBMCs, taken from culture after CMV antigen stimulation. Source of these receptors: a human donor in good health (CMV status not recorded). Some clones in this sample may be carry-over from other donors' samples. CDR3s include the opening cysteine and the closing phenylalanine or tryptophan. Each record gives: J gene, clone size, D gene, V gene, CDR3 protein, CDR3 DNA. A D gene is named only where the DNA matches it firmly. Clone size is not always given. Where it is, it says once, few, many or a class for expanded clones.

>TRBJ2-3|.|.|TRBV3-1
CASSHGLAKDTQYF
TGTGCCAGCAGCCATGGGCTAGCGAAAGATACGCAGTATTTT
>TRBJ1-1|few|.|TRBV6-2/TRBV6-3
CASSRNRLNTEAFF
TGTGCCAGCAGCCGCAACAGGTTAAACACTGAAGCTTTCTTT
>TRBJ1-2|.|.|TRBV27
CASSPAALRGPSSNYGYTF
TGTGCCAGCAGTCCCGCCGCCTTGCGGGGACCATCCTCTAACTATGGCTACACCTTC
>TRBJ2-3|.|TRBD2|TRBV12-3/TRBV12-4
CASSSQWGGGTDTQYF
TGTGCCAGCAGTTCCCAATGGGGGGGGGGCACAGATACGCAGTATTTT
>TRBJ1-6|.|.|TRBV6-5
CASSYQSSYNSPLHF
TGTGCCAGCAGTTACCAGAGCTCCTATAATTCACCCCTCCACTTT
>TRBJ1-5|.|.|TRBV19
CASSPAPIWKGNQPQHF
TGTGCCAGTAGTCCGGCCCCTATCTGGAAGGGCAATCAGCCCCAGCATTTT
>TRBJ1-2|few|TRBD1|TRBV27
CASSSTLDRANGYTF
TGTGCCAGCAGTTCCACCCTGGACAGGGCGAATGGCTACACCTTC
>TRBJ1-1|.|TRBD1|TRBV12-3/TRBV12-4
CASSPDRFMNTEAFF
TGTGCCAGCAGTCCGGACAGGTTTATGAACACTGAAGCTTTCTTT
>TRBJ2-7|.|.|TRBV27
CASSLSSTYEQYF
TGTGCCAGCAGTTTATCGTCAACCTACGAGCAGTACTTC
>TRBJ2-7|.|.|TRBV19
CASSPRRGFYEQYF
TGTGCCAGTAGTCCCAGAAGGGGCTTCTACGAGCAGTACTTC
>TRBJ2-1|many|.|TRBV7-8
CASSLVASEQFF
TGTGCCAGCAGCTTAGTTGCGAGTGAGCAGTTCTTC
>TRBJ2-5|once|.|TRBV4-1
CASSQDWETLQETQYF
TGCGCCAGCAGCCAAGATTGGGAAACACTTCAAGAGACCCAGTACTTC
>TRBJ2-1|few|.|TRBV7-6
CASSFPAGISLVYEQFF
TGTGCCAGCAGCTTCCCGGCCGGAATTTCTCTTGTGTATGAGCAGTTCTTC
>TRBJ1-2|few|TRBD1|TRBV11-2
CASSLDQGGLNYGYTF
TGTGCCAGCAGCTTAGACCAGGGGGGATTAAACTATGGCTACACCTTC
>TRBJ1-1|few|.|TRBV12-3/TRBV12-4
CASTQDGPGEAFF
TGTGCCAGCACTCAGGACGGACCGGGTGAAGCTTTCTTT
>TRBJ2-3|.|.|TRBV14
CASSQGGGRDTDTQYF
TGTGCCAGCAGCCAGGGAGGGGGCCGGGACACAGATACGCAGTATTTT
>TRBJ2-5|.|.|TRBV4-1
CASSQEIQGAETQYF
TGCGCCAGCAGCCAAGAGATCCAGGGAGCAGAGACCCAGTACTTC
>TRBJ2-5|many|.|TRBV7-9
CASLGGETQYF
TGTGCTTCGCTGGGGGGAGAGACCCAGTACTTC
>TRBJ1-1|.|.|TRBV6-2/TRBV6-3
CASSWSGETGMNTEAFF
TGTGCCAGCAGTTGGTCAGGGGAGACGGGTATGAACACTGAAGCTTTCTTT
>TRBJ2-1|.|.|TRBV19
CASTETRFGDEQFF
TGTGCCAGTACAGAGACTAGGTTCGGCGATGAGCAGTTCTTC
>TRBJ1-2|many|.|TRBV5-4
CASSHRGGSNYGYTF
TGTGCCAGCAGCCATCGTGGAGGGAGCAACTATGGCTACACCTTC
>TRBJ2-7|.|TRBD2|TRBV12-3/TRBV12-4
CASSLGPSGGPSYEQYF
TGTGCCAGCAGTTTAGGTCCTAGCGGGGGACCCTCCTACGAGCAGTACTTC
>TRBJ1-2|few|TRBD1|TRBV10-3
CAISWDRNYGYTF
TGTGCCATCAGTTGGGACAGGAACTATGGCTACACCTTC
>TRBJ2-3|.|TRBD2|TRBV19
CVSRWRGGPGTDTQYF
TGTGTCAGTAGATGGCGGGGGGGCCCGGGCACAGATACGCAGTATTTT
>TRBJ2-7|few|.|TRBV5-4
CASSDRAATYEQYF
TGTGCCAGCAGCGACCGAGCAGCGACCTACGAGCAGTACTTC
>TRBJ1-2|few|.|TRBV27
CASSLDGVNYGYTF
TGTGCCAGCAGTTTAGATGGGGTTAACTATGGCTACACCTTC
>TRBJ1-1|few|.|TRBV27
CASRAVVNTEAFF
TGTGCCAGCAGGGCCGTAGTGAACACTGAAGCTTTCTTT
>TRBJ1-1|many|TRBD1|TRBV27
CASSRQGATEAFF
TGTGCCAGCAGTAGACAGGGGGCCACTGAAGCTTTCTTT
>TRBJ2-3|many|.|TRBV4-3
CASSQDGQGNTDTQYF
TGCGCCAGCAGCCAAGATGGGCAGGGAAACACAGATACGCAGTATTTT
>TRBJ2-1|few|TRBD1|TRBV19
CASSIGDRILSYNEQFF
TGTGCCAGTAGTATAGGGGACAGGATCCTCTCCTACAATGAGCAGTTCTTC
>TRBJ2-1|few|.|TRBV20-1
CSASGGVIYNEQFF
TGCAGTGCTAGCGGAGGGGTAATCTACAATGAGCAGTTCTTC
>TRBJ2-3|few|.|TRBV4-1
CASSQDGVVTGQYF
TGCGCCAGCAGCCAAGATGGGGTCGTCACAGGGCAGTATTTT
>TRBJ2-2|many|.|TRBV6-2/TRBV6-3
CASSYGLSPNTGELFF
TGTGCCAGCAGTTACGGTCTGAGCCCTAACACCGGGGAGCTGTTTTTT
>TRBJ2-2|.|.|TRBV27
CASSTSPYRGQNTGELFF
TGTGCCAGCAGCACCTCTCCCTATAGGGGACAGAACACCGGGGAGCTGTTTTTT
>TRBJ1-5|.|.|TRBV19
CASSMTGSQPQHF
TGTGCCAGTAGTATGACGGGCAGTCAGCCCCAGCATTTT
>TRBJ1-2|few|.|TRBV6-5
CASSYSRTDSYYGYTF
TGTGCCAGCAGTTACTCCAGGACAGACAGCTACTATGGCTACACCTTC
>TRBJ1-1|few|.|TRBV29-1
CSVEGRKNTEAFF
TGCAGCGTTGAGGGGCGGAAGAACACTGAAGCTTTCTTT
>TRBJ2-5|few|.|TRBV7-8
CASSHNRERIRETQYF
TGTGCCAGCAGCCACAACAGGGAACGGATTCGGGAGACCCAGTACTTC
>TRBJ1-5|.|.|TRBV28
CASIIAGGDQPQHF
TGTGCCAGCATCATAGCTGGGGGGGATCAGCCCCAGCATTTT
>TRBJ2-3|.|TRBD2|TRBV11-2
CVSSGRLADTQYF
TGTGTCAGCAGCGGCCGACTAGCGGATACGCAGTATTTT
>TRBJ2-2|.|.|TRBV5-1
CASSFNRLNTGELFF
TGCGCCAGCAGCTTTAACCGGCTAAACACCGGGGAGCTGTTTTTT